This T cell receptor (beta chain) was captured in a study of T cells after yellow fever vaccination. Overall study results and limits: Though weaker, the secondary response peaked faster, on day 5 versus 15.

5'RACE template switching added a universal primer site and UMIs to TCR cDNA. Via MiXCR, TCRdb re-called the 5' RACE reads, giving one row per CDR3 protein. The table records hundreds of thousands of distinct CDR3 sequences, roughly 3.5% of them present only once. The CDR3 length is 13 residues. CDR1 and CDR2 from the germline V gene are SGHRS and YFSETQ. Trimming removed 3 bases at V and 4 bases at J, with 8 bases between. To note about this clonotype: Antigen specificity is unknown.

The V and J genes are TRBV5-1 and TRBJ2-1, with D tentatively TRBD2 (6 bases). The sequence came from a man in his late teens or twenties who received the YFV17D yellow fever vaccine. The sample consisted of PBMCs, taken on the day of the yellow fever booster vaccination. The CDR3 reads CASSSEGYNEQFF. CDR3 nucleotides: TGCGCCAGCAGCTCGGAGGGTTACAATGAGCAGTTCTTC.